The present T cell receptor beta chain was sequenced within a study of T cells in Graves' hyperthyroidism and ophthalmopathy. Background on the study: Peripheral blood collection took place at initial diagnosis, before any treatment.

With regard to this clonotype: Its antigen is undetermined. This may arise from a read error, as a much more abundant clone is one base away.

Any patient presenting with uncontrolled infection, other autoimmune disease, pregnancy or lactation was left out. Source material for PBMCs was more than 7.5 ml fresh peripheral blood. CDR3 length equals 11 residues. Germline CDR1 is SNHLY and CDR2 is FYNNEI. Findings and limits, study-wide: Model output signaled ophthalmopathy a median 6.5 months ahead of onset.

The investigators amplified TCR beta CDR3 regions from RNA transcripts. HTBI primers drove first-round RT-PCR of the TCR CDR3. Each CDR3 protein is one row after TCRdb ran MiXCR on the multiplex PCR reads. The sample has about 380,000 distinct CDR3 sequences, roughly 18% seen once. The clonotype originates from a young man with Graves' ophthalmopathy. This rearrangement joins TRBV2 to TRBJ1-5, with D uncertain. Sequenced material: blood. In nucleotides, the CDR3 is TGTGTCAGCGGCAAGCATCAGCCCCAGCATTTT. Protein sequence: CVSGKHQPQHF. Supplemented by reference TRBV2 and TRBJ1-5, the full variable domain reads EPEVTQTPSHQVTQMGQEVILRCVPISNHLYFYWYRQILGQKVEFLVSFYNNEISEKSEIFDDQFSVERPDGSNFTLKIRSTKLEDSAMYFCVSGKHQPQHFGDGTRLSIL.